The 4 T cell receptor beta chains in this list originate from one sample, sequenced in a study of CD8 T cells in ankylosing spondylitis. TCRdb passed the 5' RACE reads through MiXCR, listing each CDR3 protein once. The sample records a few hundred thousand distinct CDR3 sequences, roughly 10% being singletons. The material sequenced was blood, either unsorted or a sorted T cell fraction (not recorded which). Every receptor here comes from a male donor with ankylosing spondylitis or in good health (not recorded which).

V usage is TRBV20-1 and J usage is TRBJ2-2, with 7 bases that match TRBD2. Looked up from germline, CDR1 is DFQATT and CDR2 is SNEGSKA (reference sequence). Trimming at V came to 0 bases and at J to 3 bases, leaving 10 bases not matched to a gene. The CDR3 spans 17 residues. Here the CDR3 reads CSARDPKRGIDTGELFF. The DNA of the CDR3 is TGCAGTGCTAGAGATCCCAAGCGGGGAATCGACACCGGGGAGCTGTTTTTT.

This clonotype was seen repeatedly, ten times or more. The chain recombines TRBV6-5 with TRBJ1-1; D ambiguous. Per germline, CDR1 MNHEY and CDR2 SVGAGI. The CDR3 runs to 17 residues. The V end lost 0 bases, the J end lost 4 bases, and 18 bases lay between the germline ends. The CDR3 DNA reads TGTGCCAGCAGTTACTCCCCACCCCACCGCCGGAGCACTGAAGCTTTCTTT. Encoded protein: CASSYSPPHRRSTEAFF.

This chain joins TRBV20-1 and TRBJ2-7; D uncertain. V gave up 5 bases and J gave up 3 bases, with 11 bases separating them. Germline V gene lookup returns CDR1 DFQATT and CDR2 SNEGSKA (reference sequence). There are 12 residues in the CDR3. The CDR3 nucleotides read TGCAGTGCTGAGACCCTTTTCTACGAGCAGTACTTC. This codes for CSAETLFYEQYF.

V usage is TRBV28 and J usage is TRBJ1-6, with D tentatively TRBD1 (5 bases). The length of the CDR3 is 14 residues. Germline CDR1 is MDHEN and CDR2 is SYDVKM. V gave up 10 bases and J gave up 7 bases, with 17 bases separating them. CDR3 sequence: CANQGPSRNSPLHF. The CDR3 nucleotides read TGTGCCAACCAGGGACCGTCGCGGAATTCACCCCTCCACTTT.